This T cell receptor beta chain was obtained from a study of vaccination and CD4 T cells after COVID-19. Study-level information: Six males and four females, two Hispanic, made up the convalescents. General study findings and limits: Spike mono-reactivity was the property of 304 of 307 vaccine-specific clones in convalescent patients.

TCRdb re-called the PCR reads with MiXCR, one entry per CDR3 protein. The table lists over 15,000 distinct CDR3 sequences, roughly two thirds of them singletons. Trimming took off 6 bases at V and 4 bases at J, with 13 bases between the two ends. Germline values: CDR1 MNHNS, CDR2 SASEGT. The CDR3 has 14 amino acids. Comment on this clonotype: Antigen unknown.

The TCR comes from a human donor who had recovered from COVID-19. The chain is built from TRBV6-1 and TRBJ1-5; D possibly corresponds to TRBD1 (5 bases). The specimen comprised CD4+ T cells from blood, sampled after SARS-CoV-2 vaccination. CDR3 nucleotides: TGTGCCAGCAGGTCCGGGACGTCAAATCAGCCCCAGCATTTT. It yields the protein CASRSGTSNQPQHF.